This T cell receptor beta chain was profiled in a study of blood T cell repertoires in COVID-19. Study details: Sites in the United States, Italy and Spain provided acute and convalescent COVID-19 samples. PBMCs, B-cell-depleted T cells, or T cells were the source of the cDNA or gDNA that made up the material.

The CDR3 spans 16 residues. CDR1 MNHEY and CDR2 SVGEGT come from the germline V gene. V lost 5 bases, J lost 2 bases, and 13 bases lay in between. One Seattle source followed patients from active infection through their disease course. Original data processing: Estimation of nucleated cell counts was performed using reference gene primer amplification. Repertoires were generated with immunoSEQ multiplex PCR, while TCRdb's copy carries only in-frame clones and drops some. Clone size and the V and J calls come from that table; the DNA yielded D and trimming. The data contain about 260,000 clones, roughly 90% of them singletons.

What was sequenced was peripheral blood. This sequence originates from a woman aged 30 to 39 with COVID-19, enrolled during active disease. V usage is TRBV6-2 or TRBV6-3 and J usage is TRBJ2-6; tentatively, D is TRBD1 (6 bases). This CDR3 is CASSTPRGTGANVLTF. The CDR3 bases are TGTGCCAGCAGTACCCCTAGGGGGACTGGGGCCAACGTCCTGACTTTC.